The clone carrying this T cell receptor (beta chain) was counted a few times. The antigen is not known. These data are taken from a study of yellow fever vaccine responses in identical twins. Broader study findings: Vaccine T cell responses of twins reportedly seemed partly convergent and partly personalized.

This CDR3 has 13 residues. V gave up 1 base and J gave up 2 bases, with 3 bases separating them. The V gene's germline CDR1 is MGHRA and CDR2 YSYEKL. TCRdb re-analysed the RT-PCR reads in MiXCR, keeping a single row per CDR3 protein. This table has some 470 distinct CDR3 sequences, 74% appearing once. Sequencing was performed on T cells from blood (PBMCs), unsorted or a sorted subset (not recorded which), taken before or after yellow fever vaccination (not recorded which). The receptor was derived from a female donor who received the yellow fever vaccine. This rearrangement joins TRBV4-1 to TRBJ1-5; D gene ambiguous. The CDR3: CASSQGGNQPQHF. The CDR3 nucleotides are TGCGCCAGCAGCCAAGGTGGCAATCAGCCCCAGCATTTT.